This T cell receptor (beta chain) was sequenced for a study of regulatory T cells in long-lasting Graves disease. On the study more broadly: With positive TSH receptor antibodies and over 5 years of antithyroid drugs, Graves' disease was considered persistent. Study results and caveats: Results may be inaccurate due to the small sample size. Patients with persistent disease showed a bias toward TRBV28, TRBJ1-2 and TRBJ2-5.

Through Arm-PCR of CDR3 regions and iRepertoire HTBI primers, TCR beta libraries were built. Each CDR3 protein is one row after TCRdb ran MiXCR on the multiplex PCR reads. The data contain about 310,000 distinct CDR3 sequences, around 20% of them singletons. Trimming cost V 2 bases and J 6 bases; bases outside gene matches: 9. This CDR3 is built from 15 residues. Germline CDR1 and CDR2: SGHTA and FQGNSA. Time point specified: persistent/refractory GD, antithyroid drugs over 5 years with positive TRAb. PBMCs provided the RNA from which the TCR library was made. This clonotype was seen repeatedly, ten times or more. Its antigen is unidentified.

This chain connects TRBV7-2 to TRBJ2-7; 8 bases line up with TRBD2. The source material was peripheral blood mononuclear cells (PBMCs), sampled when the disease was refractory, from a patient treated with antithyroid drugs. This sequence was found in a female donor with Graves disease. For the CDR3, the DNA is TGTGCCAGCAGCTTACTACGGGAGGGCCTGGGCGAGCAGTACTTC. Protein product: CASSLLREGLGEQYF. The full variable domain, in which reference TRBV7-2 and TRBJ2-7 provide the parts outside the CDR3, is GAGVSQSPSNKVTEKGKDVELRCDPISGHTALYWYRQSLGQGLEFLIYFQGNSAPDKSGLPSDRFSAERTGGSVSTLTIQRTQQEDSAVYLCASSLLREGLGEQYFGPGTRLTVT.